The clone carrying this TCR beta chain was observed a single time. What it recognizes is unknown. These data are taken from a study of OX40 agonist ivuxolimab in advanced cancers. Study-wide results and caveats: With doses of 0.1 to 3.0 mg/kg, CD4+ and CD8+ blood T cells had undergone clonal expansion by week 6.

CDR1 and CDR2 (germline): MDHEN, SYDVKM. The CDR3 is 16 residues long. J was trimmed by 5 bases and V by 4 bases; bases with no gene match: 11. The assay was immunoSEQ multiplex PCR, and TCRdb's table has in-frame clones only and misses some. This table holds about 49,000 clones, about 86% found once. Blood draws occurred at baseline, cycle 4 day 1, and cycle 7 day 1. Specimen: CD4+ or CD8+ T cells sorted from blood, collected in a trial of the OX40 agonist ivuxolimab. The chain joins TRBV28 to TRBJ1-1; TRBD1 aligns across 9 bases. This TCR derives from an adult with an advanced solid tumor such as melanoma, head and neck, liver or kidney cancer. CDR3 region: CASSWYRGHSWTEAFF. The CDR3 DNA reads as TGTGCCAGCAGTTGGTACAGGGGGCACTCGTGGACTGAAGCTTTCTTT.